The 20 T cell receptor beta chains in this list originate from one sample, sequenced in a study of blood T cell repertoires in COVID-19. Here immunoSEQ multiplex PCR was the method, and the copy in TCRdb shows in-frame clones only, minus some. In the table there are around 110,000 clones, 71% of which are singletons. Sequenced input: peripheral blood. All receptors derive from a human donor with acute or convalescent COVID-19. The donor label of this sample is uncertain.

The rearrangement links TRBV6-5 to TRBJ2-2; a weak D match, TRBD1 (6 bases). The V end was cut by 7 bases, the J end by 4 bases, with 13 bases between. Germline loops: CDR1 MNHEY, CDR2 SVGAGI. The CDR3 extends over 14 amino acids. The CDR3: CASTKQGRTGELFF. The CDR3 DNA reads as TGTGCCAGCACCAAACAGGGCCGCACCGGGGAGCTGTTTTTT.

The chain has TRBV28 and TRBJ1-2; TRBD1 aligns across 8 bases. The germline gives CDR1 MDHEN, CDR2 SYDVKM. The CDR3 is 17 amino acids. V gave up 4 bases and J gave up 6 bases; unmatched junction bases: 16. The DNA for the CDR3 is TGTGCCAGCAGTTCCCCCCAGGGGGCGCGTCGCGGTCATGGCTACACCTTC. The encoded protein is CASSSPQGARRGHGYTF.

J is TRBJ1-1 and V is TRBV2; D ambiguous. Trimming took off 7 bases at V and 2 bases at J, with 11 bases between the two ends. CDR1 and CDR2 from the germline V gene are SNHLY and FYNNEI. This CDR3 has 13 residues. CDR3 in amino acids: CASIYTANTEAFF. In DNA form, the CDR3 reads TGTGCCAGCATCTATACAGCCAACACTGAAGCTTTCTTT. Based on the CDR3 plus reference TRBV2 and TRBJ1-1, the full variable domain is EPEVTQTPSHQVTQMGQEVILRCVPISNHLYFYWYRQILGQKVEFLVSFYNNEISEKSEIFDDQFSVERPDGSNFTLKIRSTKLEDSAMYFCASIYTANTEAFFGQGTRLTVV.

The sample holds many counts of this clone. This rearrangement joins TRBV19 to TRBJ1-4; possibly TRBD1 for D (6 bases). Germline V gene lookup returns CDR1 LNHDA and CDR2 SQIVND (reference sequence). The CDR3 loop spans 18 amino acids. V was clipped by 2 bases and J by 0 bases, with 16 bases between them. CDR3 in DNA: TGTGCCAGTAGTATATTTAGGGGGGGTCGGACAACTAATGAAAAACTGTTTTTT. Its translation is CASSIFRGGRTTNEKLFF.

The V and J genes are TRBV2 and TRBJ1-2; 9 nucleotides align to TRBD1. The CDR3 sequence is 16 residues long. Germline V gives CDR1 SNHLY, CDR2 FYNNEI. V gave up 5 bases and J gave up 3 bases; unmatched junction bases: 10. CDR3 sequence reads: CASSFRSTGGDYGYTF. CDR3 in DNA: TGTGCCAGCAGTTTTAGGTCTACAGGGGGCGACTATGGCTACACCTTC.

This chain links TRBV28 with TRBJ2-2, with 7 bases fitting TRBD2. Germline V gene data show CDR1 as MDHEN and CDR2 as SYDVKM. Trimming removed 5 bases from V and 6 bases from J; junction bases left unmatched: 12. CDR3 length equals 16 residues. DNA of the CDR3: TGTGCCAGCAGTCCACCATCTCTGGGGGGGGCCGGGGAGCTGTTTTTT. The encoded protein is CASSPPSLGGAGELFF.

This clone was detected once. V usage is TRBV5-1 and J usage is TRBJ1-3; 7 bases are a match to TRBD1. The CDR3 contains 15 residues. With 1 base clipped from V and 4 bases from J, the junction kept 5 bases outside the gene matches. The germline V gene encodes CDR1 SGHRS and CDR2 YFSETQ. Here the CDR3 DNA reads TGCGCCAGCAGCTTGACAGGGGCGGAAGGAAACACCATATATTTT. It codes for CASSLTGAEGNTIYF.

The CDR3 reads CASSSLRGPIAKNIQYF. In DNA form, the CDR3 reads TGTGCCAGCAGCTCTCTCCGAGGGCCAATAGCCAAAAACATTCAGTACTTC. The chain combines TRBV28 with TRBJ2-4; D is perhaps TRBD2 (5 bases). CDR3 length: 17 amino acids. The germline V and J ends were trimmed by 6 bases and 0 bases, with 18 bases remaining between them. Germline V CDR1 and CDR2: MDHEN, SYDVKM. The variable domain in full, with the rest retrieved from reference TRBV28 and TRBJ2-4, is DVKVTQSSRYLVKRTGEKVFLECVQDMDHENMFWYRQDPGLGLRLIYFSYDVKMKEKGDIPEGYSVSREKKERFSLILESASTNQTSMYLCASSSLRGPIAKNIQYFGAGTRLSVL.

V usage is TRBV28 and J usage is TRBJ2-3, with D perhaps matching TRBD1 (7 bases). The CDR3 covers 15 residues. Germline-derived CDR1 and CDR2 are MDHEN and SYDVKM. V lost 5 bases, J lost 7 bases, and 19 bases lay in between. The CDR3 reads CASSTHRGLMHTQYF. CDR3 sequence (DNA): TGTGCCAGCAGTACCCACAGGGGACTTATGCATACGCAGTATTTT.

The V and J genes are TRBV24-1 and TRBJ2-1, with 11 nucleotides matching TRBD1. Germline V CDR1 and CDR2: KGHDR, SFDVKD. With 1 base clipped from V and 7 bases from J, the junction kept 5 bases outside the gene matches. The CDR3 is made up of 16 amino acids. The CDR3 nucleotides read TGTGCCACCAGTGATTTTGGACAGGGGGCGGGTAATGAGCAGTTCTTC. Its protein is CATSDFGQGAGNEQFF.

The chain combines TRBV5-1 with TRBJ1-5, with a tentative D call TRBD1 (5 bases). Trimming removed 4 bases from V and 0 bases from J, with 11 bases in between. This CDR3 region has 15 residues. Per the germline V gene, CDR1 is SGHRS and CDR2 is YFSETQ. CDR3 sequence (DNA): TGCGCCAGCAGCCCCGGGGGGGTTAGCAATCAGCCCCAGCATTTT. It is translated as CASSPGGVSNQPQHF.

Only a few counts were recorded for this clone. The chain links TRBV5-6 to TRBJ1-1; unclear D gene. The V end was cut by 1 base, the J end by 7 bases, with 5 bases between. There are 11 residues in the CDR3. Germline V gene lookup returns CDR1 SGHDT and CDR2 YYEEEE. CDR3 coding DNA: TGTGCCAGCAGCTTGTACGGTGAAGCTTTCTTT. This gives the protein CASSLYGEAFF.

This CDR3 is CASSVGPGGEPGNTIYF. The CDR3 DNA is TGTGCCAGCAGCGTAGGCCCAGGGGGCGAACCTGGAAACACCATATATTTT. The chain combines TRBV9 with TRBJ1-3; 8 bases agree with TRBD1. CDR3 length: 17 amino acids. In germline, CDR1 is SGDLS, CDR2 YYNGEE. J lost 2 bases, V lost 0 bases, and 7 bases had no gene match.

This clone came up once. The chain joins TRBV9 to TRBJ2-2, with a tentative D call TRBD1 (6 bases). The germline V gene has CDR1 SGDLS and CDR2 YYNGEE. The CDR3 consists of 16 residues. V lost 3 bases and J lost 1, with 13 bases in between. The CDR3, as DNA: TGTGCCAGCAGCGCTCGCCGGGACAAGAACACCGGGGAGCTGTTTTTT. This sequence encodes CASSARRDKNTGELFF.

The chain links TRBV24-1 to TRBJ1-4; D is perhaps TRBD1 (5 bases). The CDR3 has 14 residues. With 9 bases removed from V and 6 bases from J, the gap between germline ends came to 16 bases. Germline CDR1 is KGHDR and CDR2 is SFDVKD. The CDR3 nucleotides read TGTGCCACCCTGGGGGGTTTGAGGGATGAAAAACTGTTTTTT. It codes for CATLGGLRDEKLFF.

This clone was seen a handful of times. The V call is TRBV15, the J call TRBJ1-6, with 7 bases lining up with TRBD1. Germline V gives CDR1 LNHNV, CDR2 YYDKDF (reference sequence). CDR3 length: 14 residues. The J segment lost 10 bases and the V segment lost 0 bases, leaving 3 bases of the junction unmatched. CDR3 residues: CATSREQGPSPLHF. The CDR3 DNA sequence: TGTGCCACCAGCAGAGAACAGGGGCCCTCACCCCTCCACTTT.

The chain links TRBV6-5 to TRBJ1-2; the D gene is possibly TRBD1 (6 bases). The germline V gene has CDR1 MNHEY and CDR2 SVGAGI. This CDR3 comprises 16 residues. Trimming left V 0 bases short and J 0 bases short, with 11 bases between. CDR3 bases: TGTGCCAGCAGTTACTCGGGAGGGGGGACTAACTATGGCTACACCTTC. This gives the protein CASSYSGGGTNYGYTF.

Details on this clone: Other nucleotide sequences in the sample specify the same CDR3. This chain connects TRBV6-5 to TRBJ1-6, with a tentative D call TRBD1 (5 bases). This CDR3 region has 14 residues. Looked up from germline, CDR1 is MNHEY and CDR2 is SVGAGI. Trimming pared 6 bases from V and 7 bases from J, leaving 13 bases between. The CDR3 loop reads CASSPGQGNSPLHF. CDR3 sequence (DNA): TGTGCCAGCAGCCCCGGGCAGGGAAATTCACCCCTCCACTTT.

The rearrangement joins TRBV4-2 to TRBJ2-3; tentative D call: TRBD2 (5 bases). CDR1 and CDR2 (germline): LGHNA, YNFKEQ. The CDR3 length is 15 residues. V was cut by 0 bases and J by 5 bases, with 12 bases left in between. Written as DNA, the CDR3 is TGTGCCAGCAGCCAAGACCGCGGGCGGGTAGATACGCAGTATTTT. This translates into CASSQDRGRVDTQYF.

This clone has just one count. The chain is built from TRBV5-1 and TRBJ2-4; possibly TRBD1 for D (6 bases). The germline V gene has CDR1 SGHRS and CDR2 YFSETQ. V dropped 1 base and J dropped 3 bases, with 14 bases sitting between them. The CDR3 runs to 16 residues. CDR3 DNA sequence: TGCGCCAGCAGCTTGCGCGGTGAGGGGGACAAAAACATTCAGTACTTC. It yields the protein CASSLRGEGDKNIQYF.